The 14 T cell receptor beta chains given below trace back to one sample, sequenced in a study of T cells after yellow fever vaccination. From the 5' RACE reads, TCRdb called clonotypes with MiXCR, one entry per CDR3 protein. The sample records about 430,000 distinct CDR3 sequences, under 20% being singletons. Sequencing was performed on PBMCs, taken before the yellow fever booster vaccination. All receptors come from a man younger than 35 who received the YFV17D yellow fever vaccine.

The rearrangement joins TRBV3-1 to TRBJ1-5; 7 bases are a match to TRBD1. The CDR3 extends over 13 amino acids. CDR1 is LGHDT and CDR2 is YNNKEL in the germline V gene (reference sequence). V shed 9 bases, J shed 7 bases, and the junction held 9 bases outside the gene matches. The DNA for the CDR3 is TGTGCCAGTTCACAGGGGCCGGAGCAGCCCCAGCATTTT. Its translation is CASSQGPEQPQHF.

This clonotype appeared a few times. The chain carries TRBV7-9 and TRBJ2-1; 8 bases align to TRBD1. Per the germline V gene, CDR1 is SEHNR and CDR2 is FQNEAQ (reference sequence). The ends lost 3 bases at V and 9 bases at J; junction bases unmatched: 10. The CDR3 has 15 amino acids. CDR3 bases: TGTGCCAGCAGCTTGGCTCCACAGGGGGATAGTGAGCAGTTCTTC. Its translation: CASSLAPQGDSEQFF.

The chain carries TRBV18 and TRBJ2-1; weak D call: TRBD2 (5 bases). Trimming pared 3 bases from V and 10 bases from J, leaving 13 bases between. Germline V gives CDR1 KGHSH, CDR2 LQKENI. The CDR3 is made up of 13 amino acids. CDR3 loop: CASSPLPGGEQFF. CDR3 coding DNA: TGTGCCAGCTCACCCCTCCCAGGCGGGGAGCAGTTCTTC.

This clonotype occurred a few times. The rearrangement joins TRBV5-1 to TRBJ2-3; 7 nucleotides agree with TRBD1. J lost 6 bases, V lost 5 bases, and 15 bases had no gene match. Germline V gives CDR1 SGHRS, CDR2 YFSETQ. The CDR3 has 16 residues. CDR3: CASRSGQVHFWDTQYF. In nucleotides, the CDR3 is TGCGCCAGCAGGTCTGGACAGGTCCACTTTTGGGATACGCAGTATTTT.

J is TRBJ1-1 and V is TRBV9, with D perhaps matching TRBD1 (5 bases). The V gene lost 0 bases and the J gene lost 8 bases, with 14 bases spanning the gap. Germline CDR1 reads SGDLS; CDR2 reads YYNGEE. The CDR3 sequence is 14 residues long. The CDR3 bases are TGTGCCAGCAGCGTAGGGCAGGGTTTTAGCGAAGCTTTCTTT. This gives the protein CASSVGQGFSEAFF. The full variable domain, rest sourced from reference TRBV9 and TRBJ1-1, is DSGVTQTPKHLITATGQRVTLRCSPRSGDLSVYWYQQSLDQGLQFLIQYYNGEERAKGNILERFSAQQFPDLHSELNLSSLELGDSALYFCASSVGQGFSEAFFGQGTRLTVV.

This clonotype has a handful of counts. This chain connects TRBV27 to TRBJ1-2, with a weak D call TRBD1 (6 bases). CDR1 MNHEY and CDR2 SMNVEV come from the germline V gene (reference sequence). This CDR3 is built from 18 residues. Trimming took off 2 bases at V and 4 bases at J, with 23 bases between the two ends. The DNA of the CDR3 is TGTGCCAGCAGTTTAAGCCCTGCCTCGGGACAAGTTCTCTATGGCTACACCTTC. This sequence encodes CASSLSPASGQVLYGYTF.

The sample holds many counts of this clonotype. This chain links TRBV7-9 with TRBJ2-1; D call uncertain. V was trimmed by 7 bases and J by 4 bases, leaving 11 bases between them. Germline V gene lookup returns CDR1 SEHNR and CDR2 FQNEAQ (reference sequence). The CDR3 sequence is 13 residues long. CDR3 sequence: CASTPGPYNEQFF. CDR3 coding DNA: TGTGCCAGCACCCCCGGGCCTTACAATGAGCAGTTCTTC.

The sample holds a few counts of this clonotype. The CDR3 here is CASRRYSGGIQETQYF. The CDR3 DNA is TGTGCCAGCAGGCGGTATAGCGGGGGGATCCAAGAGACCCAGTACTTC. The V gene is TRBV6-2 or TRBV6-3, the J gene TRBJ2-5; 10 bases match TRBD2. V was clipped by 6 bases and J by 1 base; unmatched bases: 8. The CDR3 is made up of 16 amino acids. Looked up from germline, CDR1 is MNHEY and CDR2 is SVGEGT.

The V call is TRBV12-3 or TRBV12-4, the J call TRBJ1-5; unclear D gene. This CDR3 has 15 amino acids. Trimming left V 3 bases short and J 2 bases short, with 11 bases between. This CDR3 is CASSFSLWGNQPQHF. As DNA, the CDR3 is TGTGCCAGCAGTTTCTCCCTATGGGGCAATCAGCCCCAGCATTTT.

This clonotype was found a few times. This rearrangement joins TRBV20-1 to TRBJ2-1, with D unclear. Germline V gene sequence: CDR1 DFQATT, CDR2 SNEGSKA (reference sequence). The CDR3 has 12 amino acids. Trimming shortened V by 2 bases and J by 6 bases, and 8 bases separated the two germline ends. The CDR3 coding sequence is TGCAGTGCTAGAACATATTTCAATGAGCAGTTCTTC. It is translated as CSARTYFNEQFF.

V and J are TRBV6-2 or TRBV6-3 and TRBJ2-6; possibly TRBD1 or TRBD2 for D (5 bases each). V was clipped by 5 bases and J by 4 bases, with 12 bases between them. This CDR3 region has 15 residues. CDR1 is MNHEY, CDR2 SVGEGT, per germline. Here the CDR3 reads CASSGAGAGANVLTF. Written as DNA, the CDR3 is TGTGCCAGCAGTGGGGCCGGGGCAGGGGCCAACGTCCTGACTTTC.

This clonotype was counted between two and nine times. The V and J genes are TRBV6-1 and TRBJ2-7; D might be TRBD2 (6 bases). The CDR3 has 15 amino acids. Per the germline V gene, CDR1 is MNHNS and CDR2 is SASEGT. V was pared by 0 bases and J by 3 bases, with 12 bases between. The CDR3 loop reads CASSEAGGNFYEQYV. The CDR3, as DNA: TGTGCCAGCAGTGAAGCGGGGGGTAATTTCTACGAGCAGTACGTC.

This clonotype was detected only a few times. The chain links TRBV7-2 to TRBJ1-2, with 10 nucleotides matching TRBD1. Trimming took 5 bases from V and 4 from J; bases not matched to a gene: 10. The CDR3 sequence is 16 residues long. The germline CDR1 and CDR2 sequences are SGHTA and FQGNSA. As DNA, the CDR3 is TGTGCCAGCAGCCTCCACCGACAGGGGGCTGGCTATGGCTACACCTTC. As protein: CASSLHRQGAGYGYTF.

In the case of this clonotype: A much larger clone sits a single nucleotide away, making a read error possible. J is TRBJ2-5 and V is TRBV7-8; no reliable D call. Germline V gene sequence: CDR1 SGHVS, CDR2 FQNEAQ. CDR3 length: 13 residues. Trimming removed 2 bases from V and 4 bases from J, with 8 bases in between. Written as DNA, the CDR3 is TGTGCCAGCAGCTTACAGTACCGAGAGACCCAGTACTTC. Residues: CASSLQYRETQYF.